The 25 T cell receptor beta chains below come from one sample, sequenced in a study of T cells in Graves' hyperthyroidism and ophthalmopathy. Regions amplified from RNA transcripts were the TCR beta CDR3 regions. The primer set for the first-round RT-PCR of the TCR CDR3 was HTBI. MiXCR, applied by TCRdb to the multiplex PCR reads, yields one record per CDR3 protein. The profile shows roughly 500,000 distinct CDR3 sequences, 35% to 50% of them singletons. Sequencing was performed on peripheral blood or thyroid tissue (not recorded which). The receptors here all came from an adult woman with Graves' disease, either hyperthyroidism or ophthalmopathy (not recorded which).

V gene TRBV15 combines with J gene TRBJ2-5; D is uncertain. With 0 bases removed from V and 9 bases from J, the gap between germline ends came to 8 bases. Germline V gives CDR1 LNHNV, CDR2 YYDKDF (reference sequence). This CDR3 has 12 amino acids. The CDR3 DNA is TGTGCCACCAGCAGAGAAAATCAGCCCCAGTACTTC. It translates to CATSRENQPQYF. The full variable domain, rest sourced from reference TRBV15 and TRBJ2-5, is DAMVIQNPRYQVTQFGKPVTLSCSQTLNHNVMYWYQQKSSQAPKLLFHYYDKDFNNEADTPDNFQSRRPNTSFCFLDIRSPGLGDTAMYLCATSRENQPQYFGPGTRLLVL.

This clonotype came up many times. The junction shows a germline mismatch at one end, possibly a read error. The gene calls are TRBV7-9 and TRBJ1-5; 9 positions match TRBD1. The CDR3 spans 15 residues. Germline V gene lookup returns CDR1 SEHNR and CDR2 FQNEAQ (reference sequence). DNA for the CDR3: TGTGCCGGCAGCGCGGGACAGGGCCATAATCAGCCCCAGCATTTT. Translation: CAGSAGQGHNQPQHF.

The chain recombines TRBV20-1 with TRBJ2-7; D ambiguous. Germline lookup yields CDR1 DFQATT and CDR2 SNEGSKA (reference sequence). V lost 0 bases, J lost 0 bases, and 6 bases lay in between. This CDR3 spans 13 amino acids. The CDR3 coding sequence is TGCAGTGCTAGAGACGTATTCTCCTACGAGCAGTACTTC. It codes for CSARDVFSYEQYF.

V gene TRBV29-1 combines with J gene TRBJ1-4; no firm D call. In germline, CDR1 is SQVTM, CDR2 ANQGSEA. The CDR3 has 10 residues. Trimming took off 5 bases at V and 5 bases at J, with 3 bases between the two ends. The CDR3 reads CSVLNEKLFF. The DNA for the CDR3 is TGCAGCGTTTTAAATGAAAAACTGTTTTTT.

This clonotype came up many times. The J gene is TRBJ1-5, the V gene TRBV20-1; TRBD1 agrees at 8 bases. Per the germline V gene, CDR1 is DFQATT and CDR2 is SNEGSKA (reference sequence). This CDR3 spans 14 amino acids. V lost 0 bases, J lost 7 bases, and 5 bases stayed unmatched. The CDR3 is CSARETGVGQPQHF. DNA of the CDR3: TGCAGTGCTAGAGAGACAGGGGTCGGGCAGCCCCAGCATTTT.

A few counts support this clonotype. An end of the junction does not agree with germline; a read error may underlie this. V usage is TRBV2 and J usage is TRBJ1-2; D remains ambiguous. This CDR3 comprises 9 residues. CDR1 is SNHLY, CDR2 FYNNEI, per germline. Here the CDR3 reads CASSESLEF. The CDR3 DNA reads as TGTGCCAGCAGTGAAAGCCTAGAATTC.

V gene TRBV19 combines with J gene TRBJ2-7; D may match TRBD1 or TRBD2 (5 bases each). Looked up from germline, CDR1 is LNHDA and CDR2 is SQIVND (reference sequence). The CDR3 contains 14 residues. Trimming took off 5 bases at V and 2 bases at J, with 13 bases between the two ends. The CDR3 nucleotides are TGTGCCAGTAGTGACCGGGACCGCACCTACGAGCAGTACTTC. It is translated as CASSDRDRTYEQYF.

The V and J genes are TRBV7-9 and TRBJ1-2; D ambiguous. The germline gives CDR1 SEHNR, CDR2 FQNEAQ (reference sequence). V was clipped by 1 base and J by 6 bases, with 15 bases between them. The CDR3 contains 15 residues. CDR3 DNA: TGTGCCAGCAGCTTAGTAGAGCGGCCTCAGGATGGCTACACCTTC. This encodes CASSLVERPQDGYTF.

The chain combines TRBV7-2 with TRBJ1-1; D not certain. The length of the CDR3 is 12 residues. Trimming removed 6 bases from V and 9 bases from J, with 14 bases in between. The germline V gene encodes CDR1 SGHTA and CDR2 FQGNSA. The CDR3 here is CASRPGHTKAFF. In nucleotides, the CDR3 is TGTGCCAGCAGACCCGGCCATACTAAAGCTTTCTTT.

With respect to this clonotype: At one of its ends the junction is not consistent with the germline gene, which may arise from a read error. The chain is built from TRBV10-3 and TRBJ2-7, with unresolved D. Germline CDR1 reads ENHRY; CDR2 reads SYGVKD. The CDR3 covers 14 residues. The CDR3 nucleotides are TGTGCCCTCAGTGAGTCCCTCACTACCTACGAGCAGTACTTC. Protein product: CALSESLTTYEQYF.

The gene calls are TRBV7-2 and TRBJ2-7; weak D call: TRBD2 (6 bases). V was clipped by 6 bases and J by 4 bases, with 22 bases between them. CDR1 is SGHTA and CDR2 is FQGNSA in the germline V gene. The CDR3 has 16 residues. The CDR3 loop reads CASSFDRRGFHYEQYF. The CDR3 nucleotides are TGTGCCAGCAGTTTTGATCGGCGGGGCTTTCATTACGAGCAGTACTTC.

The chain joins TRBV7-3 to TRBJ2-6; 7 bases line up with TRBD1. The germline CDR1 and CDR2 sequences are SGHTA and FQGTGA. J lost 1 base, V lost 5 bases, and 5 bases had no gene match. The CDR3 totals 16 residues. CDR3 nucleotides: TGTGCCAGCAGCCTAGGGGGACAGTCTGGGGCCAACGTCCTGACTTTC. Its translation is CASSLGGQSGANVLTF.

The chain recombines TRBV24-1 with TRBJ2-7; D call uncertain. V was clipped by 4 bases and J by 3 bases, with 21 bases between them. The CDR3 is 17 amino acids. The germline V gene encodes CDR1 KGHDR and CDR2 SFDVKD. The CDR3 loop reads CATSDASQGGFVYEQYF. The CDR3 DNA reads as TGTGCCACCAGTGACGCCTCCCAAGGTGGTTTCGTCTACGAGCAGTACTTC.

This clonotype was recorded a few times. The chain joins TRBV29-1 to TRBJ2-2; D not certain. V was pared by 4 bases and J by 7 bases, with 16 bases between. From germline, CDR1 is SQVTM and CDR2 ANQGSEA. CDR3 size: 14 residues. The CDR3 is CSVASQLRGGELFF. CDR3 nucleotides: TGCAGCGTTGCAAGTCAATTAAGAGGCGGGGAGCTGTTTTTT.

This chain links TRBV7-9 with TRBJ1-1; 7 bases align to TRBD1. The J segment lost 7 bases and the V segment lost 3 bases, leaving 11 bases of the junction unmatched. The CDR3 loop spans 15 amino acids. Germline CDR1 reads SEHNR; CDR2 reads FQNEAQ (reference sequence). The CDR3, as DNA: TGTGCCAGCAGCTTCCATCGGCCGGGACAGAGTGAAGCTTTCTTT. Its translation is CASSFHRPGQSEAFF.

V gene TRBV10-3 combines with J gene TRBJ1-2; D possibly corresponds to TRBD1 (5 bases). CDR1 and CDR2 (germline): ENHRY, SYGVKD. With 7 bases removed from V and 8 bases from J, the gap between germline ends came to 17 bases. This CDR3 is built from 13 residues. The DNA for the CDR3 is TGTGCCATCACGTCCAATATAGGGGAAGGCTACACCTTC. Amino acid sequence: CAITSNIGEGYTF.

This chain links TRBV7-9 with TRBJ2-5, with a tentative D call TRBD2 (6 bases). CDR3 length: 16 residues. V lost 0 bases and J 3 bases, leaving 14 bases between the germline ends. Germline assignment: CDR1 SEHNR and CDR2 FQNEAQ (reference sequence). This CDR3 is CASSLAIAGFEETQYF. CDR3 DNA sequence: TGTGCCAGCAGCTTAGCGATCGCGGGGTTTGAAGAGACCCAGTACTTC.

Turning to this clonotype: A much larger clone lies one base from this, so it may be a read error. The conserved phenylalanine or tryptophan normally closing the CDR3 is absent here, so this likely arose from a read error. This chain joins TRBV12-3 or TRBV12-4 and TRBJ1-1; D is possibly TRBD1 (6 bases). This CDR3 is built from 15 residues. The V end was cut by 5 bases, the J end by 0 bases, with 13 bases between. The DNA of the CDR3 is TGTGCCAGCAGTCCAACCAGGGGCATGAACACTGAAGCTTTCGTT. It translates to CASSPTRGMNTEAFV.

The chain employs TRBV10-3 and TRBJ1-2; a weak D match, TRBD1 (6 bases). The CDR3 runs to 15 residues. Looked up from germline, CDR1 is ENHRY and CDR2 is SYGVKD. Trimming stripped 6 bases from V and 4 bases from J, with 18 bases between. CDR3 nucleotides: TGTGCCATCAGCCCTTCCTGGGGACACTCCTATGGCTACACCTTC. Its translation is CAISPSWGHSYGYTF.

J is TRBJ2-2 and V is TRBV7-3, with 10 bases that match TRBD2. Germline CDR1 SGHTA, CDR2 FQGTGA. The CDR3 is 14 residues long. V lost 7 bases, J lost 7 bases, and 6 bases stayed unmatched. The CDR3 sequence is CASTPSGSGGELFF. The CDR3 nucleotides read TGTGCCAGCACCCCTAGCGGGAGTGGCGGGGAGCTGTTTTTT.

V is TRBV7-9 and J is TRBJ2-5; D ambiguous. CDR3 length: 13 amino acids. Trimming stripped 5 bases from V and 5 bases from J, with 12 bases between. Germline lookup yields CDR1 SEHNR and CDR2 FQNEAQ (reference sequence). CDR3 region: CASSLSTRETQYF. The CDR3 nucleotides are TGTGCCAGCAGCCTTTCCACCCGGGAGACCCAGTACTTC.

This clonotype was counted many times. V gene TRBV2 combines with J gene TRBJ1-2; 7 bases agree with TRBD1. CDR3 length: 11 residues. The V gene's germline CDR1 is SNHLY and CDR2 FYNNEI. V gave up 6 bases and J gave up 7 bases; unmatched junction bases: 2. The CDR3: CASRGTVGYTF. The CDR3 DNA sequence: TGTGCCAGCAGGGGGACAGTTGGCTACACCTTC.

The chain combines TRBV6-1 with TRBJ1-5; D gene ambiguous. CDR1 and CDR2 from the germline V gene are MNHNS and SASEGT. V was trimmed by 8 bases and J by 5 bases, leaving 19 bases between them. The CDR3 is made up of 15 amino acids. The CDR3 spells CASYDGGEVYQPQHF. Here the CDR3 DNA reads TGTGCCAGCTATGACGGAGGAGAAGTCTATCAGCCCCAGCATTTT.

Turning to this clonotype: A much larger clone differs from this one at a single base, so this may be a read error. The chain couples TRBV29-1 to TRBJ2-2, with 12 nucleotides matching TRBD2. Germline CDR1 is SQVTM and CDR2 is ANQGSEA. This CDR3 region has 15 residues. The CDR3 sequence is CSVVGLAGQSGELLF. The CDR3 DNA is TGCAGCGTTGTAGGACTAGCGGGACAGAGCGGGGAGCTGCTTTTT.

The chain combines TRBV15 with TRBJ1-1; D not resolved. This CDR3 region has 13 residues. CDR1 LNHNV and CDR2 YYDKDF come from the germline V gene (reference sequence). V was shortened by 2 bases and J by 4 bases, with 8 bases between the two germline ends. The CDR3 sequence: CATSRRYVTEAFF. The DNA of the CDR3 is TGTGCCACCAGCAGACGCTACGTCACTGAAGCTTTCTTT.